Below are 18 T cell receptor beta chains sequenced from a single sample in a study of cytomegalovirus exposure and HLA in healthy donors. The study ran its PCR with 60 Vbeta and 13 Jbeta primers. Using immunoSEQ multiplex PCR, the repertoire was profiled, and TCRdb retains in-frame clones only, with some absent. Seen here are fewer than 70,000 clones, less than 70% observed once, and the top ten hold over 9.5%. Sample: PBMCs. The receptor source for this set is a woman between 25 and 40 years old in good health and CMV-seronegative.

The chain couples TRBV21-1 to TRBJ2-2; the table's TRBD2 call for D was not verified on the DNA. TRBV21-1 is a pseudogene locus. The CDR3 loop spans 15 amino acids. The CDR3 loop reads CASSKGGGDTGELFF. The CDR3, as DNA: TGTGCCAGCAGCAAAGGAGGGGGGGACACCGGGGAGCTGTTTTTT.

V gene TRBV5-1 combines with J gene TRBJ1-2, with 8 bases matching TRBD1. The germline CDR1 and CDR2 sequences are SGHRS and YFSETQ. V lost 5 bases to trimming and J lost 4 bases; unmatched junction nucleotides: 10. This CDR3 spans 15 amino acids. The CDR3 nucleotides are TGCGCCAGCAGATTGTATCTCGGACAGGGCTATGGCTACACCTTC. Amino acid sequence: CASRLYLGQGYGYTF.

The chain uses TRBV11-3 and TRBJ1-4; 10 nucleotides align to TRBD1. The J segment lost 8 bases and the V segment lost 5 bases, leaving 5 bases of the junction unmatched. The CDR3 spans 14 residues. Germline V gene lookup returns CDR1 SGHNT and CDR2 YENEEA. In DNA form, the CDR3 reads TGTGCCAGCAGCCGCGGGACAGGGGACGAAAAACTGTTTTTT. It codes for CASSRGTGDEKLFF.

The CDR3 reads CASSSTSGDDTQYF. CDR3 nucleotides: TGTGCCAGCAGCTCGACTAGCGGGGACGATACGCAGTATTTT. The gene calls are TRBV13 and TRBJ2-3, with 11 bases lining up with TRBD2. Germline V gene lookup returns CDR1 PRHDT and CDR2 FYEKMQ (reference sequence). This CDR3 is 14 amino acids long. V was clipped by 4 bases and J by 6 bases; unmatched bases: 3.

V usage is TRBV7-9 and J usage is TRBJ1-1; maybe TRBD1 (6 bases). This CDR3 is 14 amino acids long. Germline CDR1 SEHNR, CDR2 FQNEAQ (reference sequence). V was shortened by 5 bases and J by 1 base, with 11 bases between the two germline ends. The CDR3 here is CASSPQGTNTEAFF. In nucleotides, the CDR3 is TGTGCCAGCAGCCCTCAGGGGACGAACACTGAAGCTTTCTTT.

The chain couples TRBV14 to TRBJ2-3; D may be TRBD2 (6 bases). Germline V lookup: CDR1 SGHDN, CDR2 FVKESK. Trimming took off 1 base at V and 2 bases at J, with 7 bases between the two ends. The CDR3 has 14 residues. The CDR3 loop reads CASSQGDFTDTQYF. Here the CDR3 DNA reads TGTGCCAGCAGCCAAGGGGACTTCACAGATACGCAGTATTTT.

The chain employs TRBV2 and TRBJ1-2; no definite D call. V was trimmed by 3 bases and J by 4 bases, leaving 15 bases between them. This CDR3 has 15 residues. Looked up from germline, CDR1 is SNHLY and CDR2 is FYNNEI. The CDR3, as DNA: TGTGCCAGCAGTGAGGGTTCCAGGTCCTTCTATGGCTACACCTTC. Encoded protein: CASSEGSRSFYGYTF.

This chain uses TRBV7-9 with TRBJ1-2; D is ambiguous. Germline CDR1 and CDR2: SEHNR and FQNEAQ (reference sequence). The germline V and J ends were trimmed by 5 bases and 11 bases, with 6 bases remaining between them. This CDR3 is built from 9 residues. In DNA, the CDR3 is TGTGCCAGCAGCCCCGGGTACACCTTC. Translating it yields CASSPGYTF.

The chain recombines TRBV19 with TRBJ2-7; 11 nucleotides align to TRBD1. V was pared by 5 bases and J by 0 bases, with 3 bases of the junction left unmatched. The CDR3 is 15 residues long. Germline CDR1 and CDR2: LNHDA and SQIVND (reference sequence). The CDR3 is CASSGQGAPSYEQYF. CDR3 coding DNA: TGTGCCAGTAGTGGACAGGGGGCCCCCTCCTACGAGCAGTACTTC.

This rearrangement joins TRBV14 to TRBJ2-1, with 7 bases identical to TRBD2. CDR1 is SGHDN, CDR2 FVKESK, per germline. Trimming took 6 bases from V and 4 from J; bases not matched to a gene: 9. The CDR3 has 15 amino acids. The DNA of the CDR3 is TGTGCCAGCAGTAAACCGGGGACTACATACAATGAGCAGTTCTTC. This translates into CASSKPGTTYNEQFF.

This chain's CDR3 is CASSLTGGDTEAFF. The CDR3 nucleotides are TGTGCCAGCAGCCTAACCGGGGGGGACACTGAAGCTTTCTTT. The gene calls are TRBV5-6 and TRBJ1-1; D is perhaps TRBD1 (5 bases). The CDR3 covers 14 residues. The germline V gene has CDR1 SGHDT and CDR2 YYEEEE. The V end was cut by 4 bases, the J end by 3 bases, with 13 bases between.

In nucleotides, the CDR3 is TGCGCCAGCAGCTGGGACTTTAACACCGGGGAGCTGTTTTTT. Its translation: CASSWDFNTGELFF. The chain combines TRBV5-1 with TRBJ2-2; D is perhaps TRBD2 (6 bases). The CDR3 sequence is 14 residues long. Trimming cost V 3 bases and J 2 bases, with 8 bases left between them. CDR1 SGHRS and CDR2 YFSETQ come from the germline V gene.

This chain connects TRBV7-2 to TRBJ2-7; 8 bases agree with TRBD2. The CDR3 runs 13 residues. Trimming removed 8 bases from V and 1 base from J; junction bases left unmatched: 4. Germline lookup yields CDR1 SGHTA and CDR2 FQGNSA. The CDR3 DNA reads as TGTGCCAGCTCGGGAGGGGGTTCCTACGAGCAGTACTTC. Its translation is CASSGGGSYEQYF.

V and J are TRBV28 and TRBJ2-7; 9 bases are shared with TRBD1. Germline V gives CDR1 MDHEN, CDR2 SYDVKM. V lost 8 bases, J lost 7 bases, and 9 bases stayed unmatched. This CDR3 is built from 13 residues. The CDR3 nucleotides are TGTGCCAGCCGACAGGGGGGCCCTCGTGAGCAGTACTTC. Protein sequence: CASRQGGPREQYF.

The rearrangement joins TRBV7-2 to TRBJ2-7; TRBD2 matches 9 bases. Germline V CDR1 and CDR2: SGHTA, FQGNSA. The CDR3 totals 13 residues. V trimming: 4 bases; J trimming: 6 bases; junction bases outside the gene matches: 4. In DNA form, the CDR3 reads TGTGCCAGCAGCTCGCTAGCGGGGAGCGAGCAGTACTTC. It translates to CASSSLAGSEQYF.

The rearrangement uses TRBV6-5 and TRBJ2-7, with 8 bases fitting TRBD2. J gave up 2 bases and V 6 bases, and 6 bases lay outside the gene matches. This CDR3 has 14 residues. The germline gives CDR1 MNHEY, CDR2 SVGAGI. CDR3 region: CASSRSGLAYEQYF. The CDR3 coding sequence is TGTGCCAGCAGCCGTTCGGGACTAGCCTACGAGCAGTACTTC.

This clone came up a few times. The chain uses TRBV5-1 and TRBJ2-3, with TRBD2 identical over 8 bases. The CDR3 is 16 amino acids. V shed 0 bases, J shed 4 bases, and the junction held 7 bases outside the gene matches. Germline loops: CDR1 SGHRS, CDR2 YFSETQ. CDR3 loop: CASSLVPSGLSDTQYF. The CDR3 coding sequence is TGCGCCAGCAGCTTGGTGCCTAGCGGGTTATCAGATACGCAGTATTTT.

The J gene is TRBJ1-1, the V gene TRBV2; tentatively, D is TRBD1 (6 bases). The V gene lost 6 bases and the J gene lost 7 bases, with 15 bases spanning the gap. The CDR3 runs 13 residues. Germline-derived CDR1 and CDR2 are SNHLY and FYNNEI. CDR3 sequence (DNA): TGTGCCAGCAGAGGAGACAGGCTAAATGAAGCTTTCTTT. Its protein is CASRGDRLNEAFF.